This T cell receptor beta chain was recorded in a study of blood T cell repertoires in COVID-19. As for the study in general: COVID-19 samples from acute and convalescent phases originated in the United States, Italy and Spain. Sources were T cells, B-cell-depleted T cells, or PBMCs; the material itself was cDNA or gDNA.

The CDR3 is 16 amino acids. The V segment lost 2 bases and the J segment 6 bases; nucleotides outside the gene matches: 11. Per the germline V gene, CDR1 is SGHKS and CDR2 is YYEKEE (reference sequence). Profiling relied on immunoSEQ multiplex PCR, and the TCRdb table lists in-frame clones only, not all of them. The repertoire holds about 240,000 clones, with nearly 95% as singletons. Patients in Seattle were enrolled during active infection, then followed longitudinally. The chain links TRBV5-5 to TRBJ2-1; TRBD2 agrees at 7 bases. The sequencing sample was made of peripheral blood. This TCR was recovered from a man aged 25-40 years with COVID-19, enrolled during active disease. CDR3 residues: CASSLSIGGGTNEQFF. The CDR3 region has the DNA TGTGCCAGCAGCTTATCAATTGGCGGGGGTACCAATGAGCAGTTCTTC.